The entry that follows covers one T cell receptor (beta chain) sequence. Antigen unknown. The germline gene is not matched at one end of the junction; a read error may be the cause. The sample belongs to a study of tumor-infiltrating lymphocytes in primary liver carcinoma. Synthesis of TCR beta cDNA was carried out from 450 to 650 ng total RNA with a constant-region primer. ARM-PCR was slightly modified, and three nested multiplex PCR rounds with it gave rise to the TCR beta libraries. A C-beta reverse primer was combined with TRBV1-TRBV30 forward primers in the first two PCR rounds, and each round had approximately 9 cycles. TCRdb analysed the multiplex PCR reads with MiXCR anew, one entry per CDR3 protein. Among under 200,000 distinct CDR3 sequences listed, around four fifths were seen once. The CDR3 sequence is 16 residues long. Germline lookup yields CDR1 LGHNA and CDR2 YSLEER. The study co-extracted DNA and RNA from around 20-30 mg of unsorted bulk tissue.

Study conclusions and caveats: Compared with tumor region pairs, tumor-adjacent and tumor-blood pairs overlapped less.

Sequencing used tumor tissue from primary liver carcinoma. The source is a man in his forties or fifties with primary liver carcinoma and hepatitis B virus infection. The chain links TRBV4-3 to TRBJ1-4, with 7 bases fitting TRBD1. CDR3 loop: CASRQDLRGRNERLFF. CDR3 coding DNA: TGCGCCAGCAGACAAGATCTTAGGGGGCGAAATGAAAGACTGTTTTTT.